These T cell receptor beta chains were read from a single sample in a study of identical twins. TCRdb re-derived calls from the 5' RACE reads in MiXCR, one entry per CDR3 protein. Seen here are 200,000 to 250,000 distinct CDR3 sequences, 7.5% observed once, and the top ten hold approximately 2%. These data were also filed under a second study, of yellow fever vaccine responses in identical twins.

The sample taken for sequencing was memory (CD45RO+) T cells sorted from blood. The source of these receptors is a woman aged 18-29 years in good health. The CDR3 runs from the conserved cysteine through the conserved F or W. Each record gives: V gene, J gene, CDR3 protein.

TRBV3-1,TRBJ1-1,CASSPQVTWTGAFF
TRBV9,TRBJ2-7,CASTPEGNFYEQYF
TRBV12-3/TRBV12-4,TRBJ2-5,CASSILVGGGSQETQYF
TRBV11-2,TRBJ2-5,CASSLGGWTGGQETQYF
TRBV30,TRBJ2-1,CAWSKIGTDNEQFF
TRBV20-1,TRBJ2-1,CSASPPAGTSGAKSSYNEQFF
TRBV18,TRBJ2-3,CASSPVPGALSTDTQYF
TRBV5-4,TRBJ2-3,CASSFGSGRTDTQYF
TRBV29-1,TRBJ1-1,CSVVFTEAFF
TRBV29-1,TRBJ2-3,CSVDPTGTADTQYF
TRBV10-3,TRBJ1-2,CAISENRGDYGYTF
TRBV12-3/TRBV12-4,TRBJ1-5,CASSLFNSNSNQPQHF
TRBV28,TRBJ2-1,CATQSQGLRTNNEQFF
TRBV20-1,TRBJ2-1,CSATDRTSGRAAYNEQFF
TRBV5-1,TRBJ2-5,CASSIVAGGEETQYF
TRBV9,TRBJ2-5,CASSVGQAETQYF
TRBV3-1,TRBJ2-5,CASSPDRVQETQYF
TRBV6-2/TRBV6-3,TRBJ1-2,CATQSRWSGYTF
TRBV7-9,TRBJ2-1,CASSLEPYNEQFF
TRBV5-4,TRBJ2-1,CASSPPLAVGNNEQFF
TRBV28,TRBJ1-1,CAGGGLTEAFF
TRBV5-1,TRBJ2-7,CASSIERISYEQYF